One sample yielded the 23 T cell receptor beta chains listed below, sequenced in a study of T cells in women clearing cervical HPV infection (dated 2018 in TCRdb). Libraries were prepared through the immunoSEQ multiplex PCR assay. The source is immuneACCESS, and TCRdb retained only in-frame sequences with V and J called. Part of the clones is not carried over; for the studies checked, unresolved V genes explain less than half of this, and the remainder is unexplained. Per the sample table, the count is roughly 20,000 clones. The ten largest clonotypes hold approximately 5% of the sample. Specimen: blood buffy coat. All receptors come from a woman between 18 and 70 years old with a cervical HPV16 infection that either progressed to CIN3+ or cleared (not recorded which).

For this clone: The CDR3 is cut off 3 residues early in the read; its end comes from the germline J gene. The V and J genes are TRBV6-2 or TRBV6-3 and TRBJ2-5, with 8 positions matching TRBD1. In germline, CDR1 is MNHEY, CDR2 SVGEGT. The junction had 10 bases not matched to a gene; V was cut back by 5 bases and J by 5 bases. The CDR3 totals 15 residues. The CDR3 sequence: CASSHLDRAGETQYF. Partial CDR3 DNA: TGTGCCAGCAGTCACCTGGACAGGGCGGGGGAGACC.

Comments on this clone: The read finishes 3 residues shy of the CDR3 end, and the germline J gene is used to complete it. J is TRBJ1-1 and V is TRBV13, with TRBD1 matching 8 bases. The CDR3 covers 12 residues. The germline gives CDR1 PRHDT, CDR2 FYEKMQ (reference sequence). The CDR3 bases that were read are TGTGCCAGCAGCCCGCAGGACAGGGCA. This gives the protein CASSPQDRA. The whole CDR3 protein reads CASSPQDRAAFF.

As for this clone: The observed sequence ends 3 residues before the CDR3 terminus, with the missing tail filled in from the germline J gene. The rearrangement joins TRBV20-1 to TRBJ1-2; 9 bases are a match to TRBD1. Germline CDR1 DFQATT, CDR2 SNEGSKA (reference sequence). The CDR3 sequence is 15 residues long. Trimming cost V 4 bases and J 7 bases; bases outside gene matches: 13. Incomplete CDR3 DNA: TGCAGTGCTATGACCGGGGGACAGGGATTTGGTGGC. Translation gives CSAMTGGQGFGG. The complete CDR3 protein is CSAMTGGQGFGGYTF.

Points on this clone: The sequence runs out 3 residues before the end of the CDR3; the remainder is reconstructed from the germline J gene. Other DNA sequences in the sample encode the same CDR3. The J gene is TRBJ1-2, the V gene TRBV18, with TRBD1 as a possible D gene (5 bases). Germline V gene data show CDR1 as KGHSH and CDR2 as LQKENI. The CDR3 sequence is 16 residues long. The CDR3 DNA, read in part, is TGTGCCAGCTCACCACCAACCGCGGGGGGTGCAAATGAC. As protein: CASSPPTAGGAND. The complete CDR3 reads CASSPPTAGGANDYTF.

In the case of this clone: Read sequence stops 3 residues before the CDR3 end, and the germline J gene provides the missing end. The chain has TRBV11-2 and TRBJ2-2; D ambiguous. Trimming cost V 5 bases and J 1 base, with 11 bases left between them. The CDR3 consists of 15 residues. Germline CDR1 and CDR2: SGHAT and FQNNGV. CDR3 amino acids: CASSPQVLNTGELFF. The covered CDR3 bases are TGTGCCAGCAGCCCCCAGGTTTTGAACACCGGGGAG.

Concerning this clone: The read ends 3 residues shy of where the CDR3 ends; the end is completed using the germline J gene. J is TRBJ1-5 and V is TRBV20-1; D possibly corresponds to TRBD1 (5 bases). Per the germline V gene, CDR1 is DFQATT and CDR2 is SNEGSKA (reference sequence). The V end was cut by 4 bases, the J end by 3 bases, with 10 bases between. The CDR3 loop spans 13 amino acids. The CDR3 bases that were read are TGCAGTGCTACTCAGGGCTCCAATCAGCCC. Protein: CSATQGSNQP. The full-length CDR3 reads as CSATQGSNQPQHF.

In the case of this clone: The CDR3 end falls 3 residues outside the read, so it is completed with the germline J gene. The V gene is TRBV6-2 or TRBV6-3, the J gene TRBJ2-2; 7 nucleotides line up with TRBD1. The CDR3 loop spans 13 amino acids. The V gene end was trimmed by 5 bases and the J gene end by 6 bases; junction bases not matched to a gene: 3. Germline V gene sequence: CDR1 MNHEY, CDR2 SVGEGT. Incomplete CDR3 DNA: TGTGCCAGCAGTACAGGGGCCTCCGGGGAG. This translates into CASSTGASGE. The full-length CDR3 reads as CASSTGASGELFF.

Concerning this clone itself: The read halts 3 residues ahead of the CDR3 end, with the missing end drawn from the germline J gene. The chain couples TRBV7-2 to TRBJ2-1, with 10 positions matching TRBD1. V was clipped by 4 bases and J by 5 bases; unmatched bases: 5. Germline CDR1 and CDR2: SGHTA and FQGNSA. The CDR3 sequence is 15 residues long. CDR3 DNA (partial): TGTGCCAGCAGCTACGACAGGGGGCGAGACAATGAG. Translating gives CASSYDRGRDNE. From start to end, the CDR3 is CASSYDRGRDNEQFF.

Remarks on this clone: The read gets to within 3 residues of the CDR3 end, and the germline J gene fills in the rest. The V and J genes are TRBV2 and TRBJ2-7; D is perhaps TRBD1 or TRBD2 (5 bases each). V shed 7 bases and J shed 4 bases, with 14 bases lying between them. CDR1 and CDR2 from the germline V gene are SNHLY and FYNNEI. This CDR3 spans 13 amino acids. The CDR3: CASTVRENYEQYF. CDR3 bases read: TGTGCCAGCACCGTCAGGGAGAATTACGAG.

Regarding this clone: The read halts 3 residues ahead of the CDR3 end, with the missing end drawn from the germline J gene. The chain couples TRBV5-8 to TRBJ2-2; TRBD1 matches 8 bases. The germline V gene has CDR1 SGHTS and CDR2 YDEGEE. This CDR3 has 15 residues. With V trimmed by 4 bases and J by 4 bases, 6 bases remained unmatched. The CDR3 bases that were read are TGTGCCAGCAGCCTAGGACAGGGAGGCACCGGGGAG. Protein product: CASSLGQGGTGE. The full CDR3 is CASSLGQGGTGELFF.

Concerning this clone itself: The CDR3 is cut off 3 residues early in the read; its end comes from the germline J gene. This chain joins TRBV20-1 and TRBJ2-1; 7 nucleotides match TRBD1. The CDR3 totals 16 residues. V lost 5 bases to trimming and J lost 5 bases; unmatched junction nucleotides: 15. The V gene's germline CDR1 is DFQATT and CDR2 SNEGSKA (reference sequence). The CDR3 spells CSAGRLNRGRNNEQFF. The CDR3 bases that were read are TGCAGTGCTGGCCGACTGAACAGGGGTCGGAACAATGAG.

Details on this clone: The CDR3 end is not reached by the read, which stops 3 residues before it; the germline J gene fills it in. The genes are TRBV5-1 and TRBJ2-2; tentative D call: TRBD1 (5 bases). The length of the CDR3 is 15 residues. CDR1 is SGHRS and CDR2 is YFSETQ in the germline V gene. The CDR3 bases that were read are TGCGCCAGCAGCTCCAACAGGATAACTAATGAAAAG. As protein: CASSSNRITNEK. The whole CDR3 sequence reads CASSSNRITNEKLFF.

With regard to this clone: The CDR3 is cut off 3 residues early in the read; its end comes from the germline J gene. The V call is TRBV11-3, the J call TRBJ2-2; 8 nucleotides match TRBD1. Trimming took 6 bases from V and 7 from J; bases not matched to a gene: 7. The CDR3 contains 14 residues. Looked up from germline, CDR1 is SGHNT and CDR2 is YENEEA. CDR3 bases read: TGTGCCAGCAGTTCGACAGGGGTGGACGGGGAG. Translated: CASSSTGVDGE. The entire CDR3 is CASSSTGVDGELFF.

Note on this clone: The CDR3 end lies 3 residues beyond the end of the read and is filled in from the germline J gene. The chain recombines TRBV20-1 with TRBJ2-3, with D unresolved. The V end lost 0 bases, the J end lost 0 bases, and 4 bases lay between the germline ends. Per germline, CDR1 DFQATT and CDR2 SNEGSKA (reference sequence). The CDR3 contains 13 residues. The CDR3 region is CSARDYSTDTQYF. The covered CDR3 bases are TGCAGTGCTAGAGATTATAGCACAGATACG.

Of note for this clone: The CDR3 end lies 3 residues beyond the end of the read and is filled in from the germline J gene. The chain employs TRBV30 and TRBJ1-1; D ambiguous. V was trimmed by 3 bases and J by 5 bases, leaving 13 bases between them. The CDR3 contains 13 residues. Looked up from germline, CDR1 is GTSNPN and CDR2 is SVGIG (reference sequence). The CDR3 is CAWSKSPRTEAFF. CDR3 DNA (partial): TGTGCCTGGAGCAAAAGCCCGCGGACTGAA.

Its frequency marks this clone as medium-sized (0.01 to 0.1%). The CDR3 goes on 3 residues after the read ends, and that part is filled in from the germline J gene. V is TRBV2 and J is TRBJ2-4; 10 bases are a match to TRBD2. Germline assignment: CDR1 SNHLY and CDR2 FYNNEI. J was trimmed by 6 bases and V by 2 bases; bases with no gene match: 4. There are 15 residues in the CDR3. CDR3 DNA (partial): TGTGCCAGCAGTGAATCTGCTAGCGGGGGAAACATT. Amino acids: CASSESASGGNI. The full CDR3 protein is CASSESASGGNIQYF.

About this clone itself: The CDR3 end lies 3 residues beyond the end of the read and is filled in from the germline J gene. The chain joins TRBV18 to TRBJ1-4, with a possible D match to TRBD1 (5 bases). The CDR3 consists of 15 residues. V lost 0 bases, J lost 8 bases, and 13 bases lay in between. Germline lookup yields CDR1 KGHSH and CDR2 LQKENI. Incomplete CDR3 DNA: TGTGCCAGCTCACCACCGAAGGGGCGCGAGGAAAAA. Encoded protein: CASSPPKGREEK. The complete CDR3 reads CASSPPKGREEKLFF.

The CDR3 protein is CASSRTLRDGYTF. The sequenced part of the CDR3 DNA is TGTGCCAGCAGCCGGACTCTTAGAGATGGC. The chain uses TRBV5-4 and TRBJ1-2; D gene uncertain. The DNA ends 3 residues before the CDR3 does, and the rest of the CDR3 is filled in from the germline J gene. The CDR3 consists of 13 residues. The V end lost 4 bases, the J end lost 6 bases, and 13 bases lay between the germline ends. Per germline, CDR1 SGHNT and CDR2 YYREEE (reference sequence).

About this clone: The read terminates 3 residues ahead of where the CDR3 ends, so the germline J gene completes it. The chain joins TRBV28 to TRBJ1-5; D gene unclear. Germline V gene sequence: CDR1 MDHEN, CDR2 SYDVKM. The CDR3 sequence is 18 residues long. V was shortened by 0 bases and J by 5 bases, with 20 bases between the two germline ends. The sequenced part of the CDR3 DNA is TGTGCCAGCAGTTTATGGGTTGGCAGCGGACCCGGCGATCAGCCC. Translated: CASSLWVGSGPGDQP. The full CDR3 reads CASSLWVGSGPGDQPQHF.

In the case of this clone: The read ends 3 residues shy of where the CDR3 ends; the end is completed using the germline J gene. This chain joins TRBV29-1 and TRBJ2-5; 13 positions agree with TRBD2. Germline V gives CDR1 SQVTM, CDR2 ANQGSEA. After removal of 5 bases from V and 2 bases from J, the junction contained 2 bases not matched to a gene. The CDR3 length is 14 residues. Here the CDR3 reads CSVRTSGGQETQYF. Partial CDR3 DNA: TGCAGCGTTCGGACTAGCGGGGGACAAGAGACC.

Of note for this clone: The read is 3 residues too short to cover the CDR3 end, so that end is filled in from the germline J gene. The rearrangement links TRBV5-4 to TRBJ2-5; possibly TRBD1 for D (7 bases). V lost 4 bases and J 5 bases, leaving 12 bases between the germline ends. Looked up from germline, CDR1 is SGHNT and CDR2 is YYREEE (reference sequence). The CDR3 spans 13 residues. The CDR3 bases that were read are TGTGCCAGCAGCCGCAGGGGGGTGGAGACC. Encoded protein: CASSRRGVET. In full, the CDR3 is CASSRRGVETQYF.

The CDR3 sequence: CASSEALLGQGKNSPLHF. The covered CDR3 bases are TGTGCCAGCAGTGAAGCGCTTCTCGGCCAGGGGAAAAATTCACCC. This sequence joins TRBV2 and TRBJ1-6; TRBD1 is a possible D gene (6 bases). The read finishes 3 residues shy of the CDR3 end, and the germline J gene is used to complete it. This CDR3 is built from 18 residues. V was pared by 0 bases and J by 7 bases, with 19 bases between. In germline, CDR1 is SNHLY, CDR2 FYNNEI.

A remark on this clone: The CDR3 is cut off 3 residues early in the read; its end comes from the germline J gene. The chain carries TRBV12-3 or TRBV12-4 and TRBJ2-1; 11 bases match TRBD2. The length of the CDR3 is 15 residues. Trimming at V came to 4 bases and at J to 8 bases, leaving 7 bases not matched to a gene. The CDR3 protein is CASSSSSGGFHEQFF. The covered CDR3 bases are TGTGCCAGCAGTTCGTCTAGCGGGGGGTTCCATGAG.